This TCR beta chain was observed in a study of monozygotic twins with inflammatory bowel disease. TCRdb re-analyzed the 5' RACE reads; it lists each CDR3 protein once, without DNA. The sample totals 420,000 or so distinct CDR3 sequences; its top ten clones hold more than 2%. The sequencing sample was made of blood. This clonotype was obtained from a human donor with ulcerative colitis or Crohn's disease, or a healthy co-twin of an affected twin (not recorded which).

The CDR3 loop is CASSLDWADTQYF. The V call is TRBV5-1, the J call TRBJ2-3. Looked up from germline, CDR1 is SGHRS and CDR2 is YFSETQ. The CDR3 extends over 13 amino acids.